This paragraph reports one TCR beta chain. The data are from a study of control samples from healthy donors and cancer patients. Profiling relied on immunoSEQ multiplex PCR, and the TCRdb table lists in-frame clones only, not all of them. The data contain approximately 140,000 clones, approximately 91% of them singletons. Sequencing used blood. This sequence originates from a woman in her thirties in good health.

The CDR3 loop reads CASSQRMGWGTEAFF. In DNA form, the CDR3 reads TGTGCCAGCAGCCAACGAATGGGCTGGGGCACTGAAGCTTTCTTT. J is TRBJ1-1 and V is TRBV13; no definite D call. This CDR3 has 15 amino acids. Between the trimmed V and J ends, which lost 5 bases and 4 bases, there was a span of 17 bases. Germline CDR1 and CDR2: PRHDT and FYEKMQ (reference sequence). The whole variable domain, remainder taken from reference TRBV13 and TRBJ1-1, is AAGVIQSPRHLIKEKRETATLKCYPIPRHDTVYWYQQGPGQDPQFLISFYEKMQSDKGSIPDRFSAQQFSDYHSELNMSSLELGDSALYFCASSQRMGWGTEAFFGQGTRLTVV.